The source of this T cell receptor (beta chain) is a study of cytomegalovirus exposure and HLA in healthy donors. As to this clone: No antigen is known for it.

Study outcomes and limitations: In a later analysis, first-cohort TCR clusters were found to tend to co-occur in the 120 validation repertoires. Cytomegalovirus status was reportedly diagnosed by the classifier with high sensitivity and specificity. A few of the chains that were CMV-associated were confirmed in vitro to be specific for CMV antigens. Investigators reported some 150 TCR beta chains as tied to cytomegalovirus.

Unmatched junction bases numbered 3, after V lost 0 bases and J lost 11 bases. Germline values: CDR1 SEHNR, CDR2 FQNEAQ (reference sequence). The CDR3 runs to 13 residues. This table comes from immunoSEQ multiplex PCR, and its TCRdb copy is limited to in-frame clones, with some not included. The sample lists approximately 140,000 clones, almost 90% occurring once. V usage is TRBV7-9 and J usage is TRBJ1-1; TRBD1 matches at 10 bases. The origin of this receptor is a woman younger than 35 in good health and CMV-seropositive. The sample comprised PBMCs. The CDR3 sequence: CASSLAGGQGAFF. The CDR3 DNA reads TGTGCCAGCAGCTTAGCGGGGGGACAGGGGGCTTTCTTT.